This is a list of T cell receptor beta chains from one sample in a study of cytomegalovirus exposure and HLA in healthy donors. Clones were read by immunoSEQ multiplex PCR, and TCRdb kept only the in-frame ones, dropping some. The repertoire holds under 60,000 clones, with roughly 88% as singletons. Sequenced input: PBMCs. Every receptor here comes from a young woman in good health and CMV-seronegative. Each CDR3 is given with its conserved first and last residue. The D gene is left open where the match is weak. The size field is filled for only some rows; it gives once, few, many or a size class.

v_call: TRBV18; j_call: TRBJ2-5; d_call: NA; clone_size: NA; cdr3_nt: TGTGCCAGCTCACCACCTGGCCCCTTAGAGACCCAGTACTTC; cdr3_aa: CASSPPGPLETQYF
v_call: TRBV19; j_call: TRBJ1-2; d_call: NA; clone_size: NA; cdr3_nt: TGTGCCAGTAAGAGTAATGGCTACACCTTC; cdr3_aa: CASKSNGYTF
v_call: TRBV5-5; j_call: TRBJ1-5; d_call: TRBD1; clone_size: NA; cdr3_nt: TGTCCTCGGGACAGGGGAGACGAGAGCAATCAGCCCCAGCATTTT; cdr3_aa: CPRDRGDESNQPQHF
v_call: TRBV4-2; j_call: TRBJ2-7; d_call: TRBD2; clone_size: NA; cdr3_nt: TGTGCCAGCAGCGCCGGGACTACCTACGAGCAGTACTTC; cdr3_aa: CASSAGTTYEQYF
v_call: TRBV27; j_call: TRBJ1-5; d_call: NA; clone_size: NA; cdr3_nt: TGTGCCAGCAGTTTATGGATGGGACTGGGTAATCAGCCCCAGCATTTT; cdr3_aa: CASSLWMGLGNQPQHF
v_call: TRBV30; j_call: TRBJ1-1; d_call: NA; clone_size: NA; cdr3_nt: TGTGCCTGGAGCCTTAGGTCCGGGTTTGAAGCTTTCTTT; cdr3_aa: CAWSLRSGFEAFF
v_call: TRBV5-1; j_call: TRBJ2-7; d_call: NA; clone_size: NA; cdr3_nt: TGCGCCAGCAGTGCGGCCTCCAACGAGCAGTACTTC; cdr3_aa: CASSAASNEQYF
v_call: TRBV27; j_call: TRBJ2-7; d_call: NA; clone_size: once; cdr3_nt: TGTGCCAGCAGTTTATCGCCAGGACTCACATCGTACTTC; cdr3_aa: CASSLSPGLTSYF
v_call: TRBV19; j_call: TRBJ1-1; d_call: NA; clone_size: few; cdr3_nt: TGTGCCAGTAGGGAAAGAGGTTACACTGAAGCTTTCTTT; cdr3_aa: CASRERGYTEAFF
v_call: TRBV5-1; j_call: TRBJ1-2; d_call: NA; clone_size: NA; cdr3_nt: TGCGCCAGCAGCTCGAGTCGCGGCGGACAGTCTAACTATGGCTACACCTTC; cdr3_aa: CASSSSRGGQSNYGYTF
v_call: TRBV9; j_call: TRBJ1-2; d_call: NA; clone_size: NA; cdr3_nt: TGTGCCAGCAGCGTTTTTGGTGCAGGGAAGGTACATGGCTACACCTTC; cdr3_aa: CASSVFGAGKVHGYTF
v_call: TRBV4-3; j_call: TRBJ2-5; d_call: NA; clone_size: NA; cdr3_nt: TGCGCCAGCAGCCAAGAGCTCAAAGGTCGCAGGCAAGAGACCCAGTACTTC; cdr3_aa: CASSQELKGRRQETQYF
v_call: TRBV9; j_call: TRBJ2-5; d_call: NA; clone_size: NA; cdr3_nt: TGTGCCAGCAGCGTAGGGTCAAGCACGAAGGAGACCCAGTACTTC; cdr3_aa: CASSVGSSTKETQYF
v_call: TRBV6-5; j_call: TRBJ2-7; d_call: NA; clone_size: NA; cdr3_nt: TGTGCCAGCAGTTTTTATGCAGAATCTTACGAGCAGTACTTC; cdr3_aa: CASSFYAESYEQYF
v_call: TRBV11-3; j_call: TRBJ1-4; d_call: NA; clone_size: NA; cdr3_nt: TGCGCCAGCAGCTTAGATGGCGAAAAACTGTTTTTT; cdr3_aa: CASSLDGEKLFF
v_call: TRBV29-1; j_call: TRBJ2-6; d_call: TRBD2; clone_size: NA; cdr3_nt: TGCAGCGTCGCCGGACTAGCGGGAGGACCCTCTGGGGCCAACGTCCTGACTTTC; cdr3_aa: CSVAGLAGGPSGANVLTF
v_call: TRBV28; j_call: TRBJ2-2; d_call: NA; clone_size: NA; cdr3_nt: TGTGCCAGCAGTTTGCTGGCGGCTTTCACCGGGGAGCTGTTTTTT; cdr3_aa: CASSLLAAFTGELFF
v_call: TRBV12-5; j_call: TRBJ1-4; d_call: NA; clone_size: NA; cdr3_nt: TGTGCTAGTGGTTCCGGACAGTCAACTAATGAAAAACTGTTTTTT; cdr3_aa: CASGSGQSTNEKLFF
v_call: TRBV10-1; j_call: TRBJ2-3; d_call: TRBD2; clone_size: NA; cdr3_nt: TGCGCCAGCAGCCAACTAGCGGGAGAAGATACGCAGTATTTT; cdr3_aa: CASSQLAGEDTQYF
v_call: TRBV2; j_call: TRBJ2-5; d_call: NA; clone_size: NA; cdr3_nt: TGTGCCGGGTGGGCCCAAGAGACCCAGTACTTC; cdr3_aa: CAGWAQETQYF
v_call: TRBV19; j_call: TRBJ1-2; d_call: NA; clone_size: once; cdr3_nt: TGTGCCAGTAGTCCCTTTGGCGGGGCGGATGGCTACACCTTC; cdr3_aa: CASSPFGGADGYTF
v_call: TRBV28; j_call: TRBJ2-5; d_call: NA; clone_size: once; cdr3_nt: TGTGCCACCAGCGGCGGGATGCAAGAGACCCAGTACTTC; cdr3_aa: CATSGGMQETQYF